A single sample gave rise to the 14 T cell receptor beta chains below, sequenced in a study of T cell responses to AZD1222 COVID-19 vaccine. Produced via immunoSEQ multiplex PCR; TCRdb's table is partial and in-frame only. Of 85,000 to 100,000 clones listed, roughly 92% were seen once; the top ten hold about 8.3%. The source was peripheral blood, collected 28 days after the second AZD1222 dose. The receptors come from an adult who received the AZD1222 COVID-19 vaccine.

The rearrangement uses TRBV10-3 and TRBJ1-1; D gene uncertain. V was pared by 3 bases and J by 8 bases, with 7 bases between. The CDR3 is 11 residues long. The germline gives CDR1 ENHRY, CDR2 SYGVKD. As DNA, the CDR3 is TGTGCCATCAGTGACCCAAGGGAAGCTTTCTTT. Translating it yields CAISDPREAFF.

The rearrangement uses TRBV5-6 and TRBJ1-6, with unresolved D. Germline V gives CDR1 SGHDT, CDR2 YYEEEE. The CDR3 is 16 amino acids. V lost 0 bases and J 6 bases, leaving 13 bases between the germline ends. CDR3 DNA: TGTGCCAGCAGCTTGGCAAGGACGGTGATTAATTCACCCCTCCACTTT. Residues: CASSLARTVINSPLHF.

This chain links TRBV20-1 with TRBJ2-1; D is unclear. Germline V gene data show CDR1 as DFQATT and CDR2 as SNEGSKA (reference sequence). V was cut by 1 base and J by 6 bases, with 4 bases left in between. The CDR3 extends over 11 amino acids. The chain's CDR3 is CSARGGNEQFF. The CDR3 bases are TGCAGTGCTAGAGGAGGCAATGAGCAGTTCTTC.

The chain is built from TRBV11-2 and TRBJ2-6, with a possible D match to TRBD1 (6 bases). The CDR3 extends over 17 amino acids. The germline V and J ends were trimmed by 2 bases and 2 bases, with 13 bases remaining between them. The germline V gene has CDR1 SGHAT and CDR2 FQNNGV. The CDR3 coding sequence is TGTGCCAGCAGCTTATTTCCCAGGGGACCTGGGGCCAACGTCCTGACTTTC. Its protein product is CASSLFPRGPGANVLTF.

This rearrangement joins TRBV9 to TRBJ1-6, with D unresolved. The CDR3 totals 15 residues. The V and J ends lost 3 bases and 0 bases respectively, with 7 bases between them. Germline V gene lookup returns CDR1 SGDLS and CDR2 YYNGEE. This CDR3 is CASSAKPSYNSPLHF. CDR3 DNA: TGTGCCAGCAGCGCGAAGCCCTCCTATAATTCACCCCTCCACTTT.

J is TRBJ1-5 and V is TRBV6-1; 7 nucleotides line up with TRBD1. The CDR3 has 16 amino acids. Trimming cost V 4 bases and J 0 bases; bases outside gene matches: 6. Germline assignment: CDR1 MNHNS and CDR2 SASEGT. CDR3 region: CASSGSTGFSNQPQHF. The CDR3 DNA reads TGTGCCAGCAGTGGATCGACAGGGTTTAGCAATCAGCCCCAGCATTTT.

The sample holds a few counts of this clone. The chain couples TRBV6-2 or TRBV6-3 to TRBJ2-7; 11 bases are shared with TRBD2. CDR3 length: 14 residues. Unmatched junction bases numbered 4, after V lost 3 bases and J lost 6 bases. Germline loops: CDR1 MNHEY, CDR2 SVGEGT. The CDR3 is CASSYTSGGSEQYF. The DNA of the CDR3 is TGTGCCAGCAGTTATACTAGCGGGGGAAGCGAGCAGTACTTC.

The sample holds one count of this clone. V is TRBV29-1 and J is TRBJ2-3; D gene ambiguous. This CDR3 contains 12 residues. Deletions cut 7 bases from V and 0 bases from J, with 8 bases between. CDR1 and CDR2 (germline): SQVTM, ANQGSEA. CDR3 region: CSAATSTDTQYF. The CDR3 DNA follows: TGCAGCGCCGCGACAAGCACAGATACGCAGTATTTT.

This chain joins TRBV29-1 and TRBJ2-1; 10 nucleotides align to TRBD2. CDR3 length: 13 amino acids. The germline V gene encodes CDR1 SQVTM and CDR2 ANQGSEA. V lost 7 bases and J lost 12; bases outside the gene matches: 12. The CDR3, as DNA: TGCAGCGCTCAACTAGCGGGATACATTGGGCAGTTCTTC. Its translation: CSAQLAGYIGQFF.

The CDR3, as DNA: TGTGCCAGCAGCTTAGCGAACAGCCACGAGCAGTACTTC. Its translation is CASSLANSHEQYF. The V call is TRBV7-2, the J call TRBJ2-7; D ambiguous. Germline loops: CDR1 SGHTA, CDR2 FQGNSA. Trimming stripped 0 bases from V and 5 bases from J, with 8 bases between. This CDR3 has 13 residues.

This clone is a singleton in its sample. This sequence joins TRBV3-1 (or the pseudogene TRBV3-2) and TRBJ1-5; D might be TRBD1 (6 bases). Germline CDR1 is LGHDT and CDR2 is YNNKEL (reference sequence). Trimming pared 5 bases from V and 7 bases from J, leaving 15 bases between. The CDR3 has 14 amino acids. CDR3 protein: CASSAAPQGQPQHF. The CDR3 DNA reads as TGTGCCAGCAGCGCGGCCCCACAGGGACAGCCCCAGCATTTT.

The chain employs TRBV7-8 and TRBJ1-4, with D hard to call. The CDR3 has 15 amino acids. V was clipped by 5 bases and J by 8 bases, with 18 bases between them. In germline, CDR1 is SGHVS, CDR2 FQNEAQ. CDR3 nucleotide sequence: TGTGCCAGCAGCCCGGAGACACTCCTCGACGAAAAACTGTTTTTT. Translated: CASSPETLLDEKLFF.

The chain uses TRBV28 and TRBJ2-5; D not certain. CDR3 size: 14 residues. V gave up 5 bases and J gave up 5 bases, with 15 bases separating them. Germline V lookup: CDR1 MDHEN, CDR2 SYDVKM. In nucleotides, the CDR3 is TGTGCCAGCAGTCCTCCCCATATGGCTGAGACCCAGTACTTC. Translating it yields CASSPPHMAETQYF.

J is TRBJ1-5 and V is TRBV7-2, with D uncertain. Trimming cost V 1 base and J 6 bases, with 13 bases left between them. Germline CDR1 is SGHTA and CDR2 is FQGNSA. The CDR3 totals 15 residues. The CDR3 sequence: CASSLGIALGQPQHF. The CDR3 DNA reads as TGTGCCAGCAGCTTAGGAATTGCCCTCGGTCAGCCCCAGCATTTT.